A selection of T cell receptor beta chains follows, all from one sample in a study of T cell changes during pregnancy in multiple sclerosis. The assay was immunoSEQ multiplex PCR, and TCRdb's table has in-frame clones only and misses some. The table includes 30,000 to 40,000 clones, 91% detected once. The source was CD4+ T cells from peripheral blood mononuclear cells, collected in the third trimester of pregnancy. The receptors originated from a female donor in good health, enrolled as a control in a pregnancy study. The CDR3 runs from the conserved cysteine through the conserved F or W. D genes are given only for firm matches. For some rows the clone size is stated as once, few or many, or as a class when expanded; others skip it.

D gene,clone size,J gene,CDR3 length,V gene,CDR3 protein,CDR3 DNA
NA,NA,TRBJ2-5,14,TRBV6-1,CASSEVQGQETQYF,TGTGCCAGCAGTGAAGTACAGGGCCAAGAGACCCAGTACTTC
TRBD1,NA,TRBJ2-7,15,TRBV11-3,CASSLDQGTDYEQYF,TGTGCCAGCAGCTTAGATCAGGGGACAGACTACGAGCAGTACTTC
TRBD2,NA,TRBJ2-1,14,TRBV5-1,CASRTSGRTNEQFF,TGCGCCAGCCGGACTAGCGGGCGGACCAATGAGCAGTTCTTC
NA,NA,TRBJ2-3,15,TRBV4-1,CASRPGLRGSPTQYF,TGCGCCAGCAGGCCGGGACTTCGCGGTTCCCCTACGCAGTATTTT
NA,few,TRBJ1-6,15,TRBV28,CASSLRSSYNSPLHF,TGTGCCAGCAGTCTTCGTAGCTCCTATAATTCACCCCTCCACTTT
NA,NA,TRBJ1-1,13,TRBV15,CATSRDQKTEAFF,TGTGCCACCAGCAGAGATCAGAAGACTGAAGCTTTCTTT
TRBD1,NA,TRBJ1-2,13,TRBV7-8,CASSLSGGWGYTF,TGTGCCAGCAGCTTATCAGGGGGCTGGGGCTACACCTTC
TRBD1,NA,TRBJ1-5,13,TRBV6-1,CASSIRGNQPQHF,TGTGCCAGCAGTATCAGGGGGAATCAGCCCCAGCATTTT
NA,NA,TRBJ1-5,12,TRBV10-3,CAISERDQPQHF,TGTGCCATCAGTGAGCGGGATCAGCCCCAGCATTTT
TRBD2,NA,TRBJ2-1,15,TRBV4-1,CASNSGRGAGLEQFF,TGCGCCAGCAATAGCGGGAGAGGGGCTGGGCTTGAGCAGTTCTTC
NA,NA,TRBJ2-7,14,TRBV30,CAWSVHWRDGEQYF,TGTGCCTGGAGTGTACATTGGCGGGATGGCGAGCAGTACTTC
NA,NA,TRBJ2-2,14,TRBV6-1,CASSESPVTGELFF,TGTGCCAGCAGTGAATCCCCGGTCACCGGGGAGCTGTTTTTT
NA,NA,TRBJ1-2,15,TRBV5-1,CASSLHPGGGYGYTF,TGCGCCAGCAGCTTGCATCCGGGAGGAGGATATGGCTACACCTTC
TRBD1,NA,TRBJ1-2,13,TRBV6-5,CASSFGQAYGYTF,TGTGCCAGCAGTTTCGGACAGGCCTATGGCTACACCTTC
TRBD2,NA,TRBJ2-7,15,TRBV7-2,CASSLTTSGGYEQYF,TGTGCCAGCAGCCTGACGACTAGCGGGGGATACGAGCAGTACTTC
NA,NA,TRBJ1-5,16,TRBV4-3,CASSQSPISTAGPQHF,TGCGCCAGCAGCCAATCCCCGATATCGACAGCCGGGCCCCAGCATTTT
TRBD2,NA,TRBJ2-4,19,TRBV28,CASSRKYRLTSGAKNIQYF,TGTGCCAGCAGTCGAAAGTATAGGTTAACTAGCGGTGCCAAAAACATTCAGTACTTC
NA,NA,TRBJ1-4,14,TRBV10-3,CAISDLGVREKLFF,TGTGCCATCAGTGACTTGGGAGTTCGAGAAAAACTGTTTTTT
TRBD2,NA,TRBJ2-5,15,TRBV2,CASSGLSGRVGTQYF,TGTGCCAGCAGTGGTCTTAGCGGGAGAGTAGGGACCCAGTACTTC
NA,NA,TRBJ2-7,12,TRBV5-8,CASSLGTYEQYF,TGTGCCAGCAGCTTGGGCACTTACGAGCAGTACTTC
NA,NA,TRBJ2-5,13,TRBV7-9,CASSWGPAETQYF,TGTGCCAGCAGCTGGGGGCCGGCGGAGACCCAGTACTTC
NA,NA,TRBJ1-3,16,TRBV7-2,CASSLVGQGTGNTIYF,TGTGCCAGCAGCTTAGTTGGCCAGGGTACAGGAAACACCATATATTTT
NA,once,TRBJ1-1,13,TRBV7-2,CASSSREGGEAFF,TGTGCCAGCAGCTCCAGGGAGGGGGGTGAAGCTTTCTTT
NA,few,TRBJ1-1,16,TRBV18,CASSPQSGRLNTEAFF,TGTGCCAGCTCACCACAGTCTGGCAGATTGAACACTGAAGCTTTCTTT
NA,NA,TRBJ2-1,15,TRBV10-3,CAIGVGNASFNEQFF,TGTGCCATCGGCGTGGGAAACGCTAGCTTCAATGAGCAGTTCTTC
TRBD1,NA,TRBJ2-1,16,TRBV9,CASSVGQGSSYNEQFF,TGTGCCAGCAGCGTAGGACAGGGGAGCTCCTACAATGAGCAGTTCTTC
NA,NA,TRBJ2-2,16,TRBV11-1,CASSVSSPRGTGELFF,TGTGCCAGCAGTGTCAGTAGCCCCCGGGGCACCGGGGAGCTGTTTTTT
TRBD1,NA,TRBJ2-7,13,TRBV5-1,CASKGQDSYEQYF,TGCGCCAGCAAGGGACAGGACTCCTACGAGCAGTACTTC
NA,NA,TRBJ1-4,15,TRBV7-8,CASRGGRFRNEKLFF,TGTGCCAGCAGGGGGGGGCGTTTTAGGAATGAAAAACTGTTTTTT
TRBD2,NA,TRBJ2-5,15,TRBV10-2,CASSYPGLAEETQYF,TGCGCCAGCAGTTATCCGGGACTAGCGGAAGAGACCCAGTACTTC
TRBD1,NA,TRBJ1-5,15,TRBV6-1,CASRGLGQGNQPQHF,TGTGCCAGCAGGGGACTCGGACAGGGCAATCAGCCCCAGCATTTT
NA,NA,TRBJ1-2,13,TRBV28,CATYNSRNYGYTF,TGTGCCACGTACAACAGCCGTAACTATGGCTACACCTTC
NA,NA,TRBJ2-3,17,TRBV5-4,CASSPRRGGRGTDTQYF,TGTGCCAGCAGCCCCAGGAGGGGGGGGCGGGGGACAGATACGCAGTATTTT
NA,NA,TRBJ2-2,17,TRBV28,CASSLSVGQGGAGELFF,TGTGCCAGCAGTCTATCCGTCGGGCAGGGAGGCGCCGGGGAGCTGTTTTTT
TRBD1,NA,TRBJ2-7,16,TRBV5-6,CASSSLPGQRSYEQYF,TGTGCCAGCAGCTCCCTTCCGGGACAGCGCTCCTACGAGCAGTACTTC
TRBD2,once,TRBJ2-7,15,TRBV5-1,CASSLTASGSSEQYF,TGCGCCAGCAGCTTAACGGCTAGCGGGAGTAGTGAGCAGTACTTC
TRBD1,NA,TRBJ1-5,15,TRBV7-9,CASSKTGGVYQPQHF,TGTGCCAGCAGCAAGACAGGGGGGGTTTATCAGCCCCAGCATTTT
NA,NA,TRBJ1-3,15,TRBV28,CASSPGWRVRNTIYF,TGTGCCAGCAGTCCCGGGTGGAGGGTGAGAAACACCATATATTTT
NA,NA,TRBJ2-7,13,TRBV27,CASSSVGGYEQYF,TGTGCCAGCAGTTCCGTCGGGGGTTACGAGCAGTACTTC
NA,NA,TRBJ2-6,18,TRBV28,CASSPRSGRGSGANVLIF,TGTGCCAGCAGTCCCAGATCGGGCAGGGGCTCTGGGGCCAACGTCCTGATTTTC
NA,NA,TRBJ1-4,13,TRBV6-6,CASSTGLGEKLFF,TGTGCCAGCAGTACGGGTCTCGGGGAAAAACTGTTTTTT
TRBD2,NA,TRBJ2-7,14,TRBV5-1,CASSLEGLAYEQYF,TGCGCCAGCAGCTTGGAGGGACTAGCCTACGAGCAGTACTTC